The rows below give T cell receptor beta chains drawn from one sample of a study of HIV-infected children after antiretroviral therapy interruption. MiXCR, applied by TCRdb to the 3' RACE reads, yields one record per CDR3 protein. The sample includes about 89,000 distinct CDR3 sequences, 6.9% of them seen just once. This specimen was CD45RA+ CD4+ T cells from PBMCs, pooled from several time points, taken from a donor given antiretroviral therapy, either interrupted or continuous. The receptor source for this set is a pool of human donors with HIV. Both conserved end residues are part of each CDR3. Each record gives: CDR3 protein, J gene, V gene, CDR3 length.

CASSDYRDSPEAFF,TRBJ1-1,TRBV10-2,14
CSVLTTGTAEKLFF,TRBJ1-4,TRBV29-1,14
CASSPPPGLEAFF,TRBJ1-1,TRBV18,13
CASSDRTGPNQPQHF,TRBJ1-5,TRBV6-4,15
CASTHTDTQYF,TRBJ2-3,TRBV19,11
CAASFEGASEAFF,TRBJ1-1,TRBV12-3/TRBV12-4,13
CASTRTGGVIPETQYF,TRBJ2-5,TRBV6-5,16
CASSLWGIGYTF,TRBJ1-2,TRBV5-6,12
CASSLAGQGLAEAFF,TRBJ1-1,TRBV5-1,15
CASSIRTPGQETQYF,TRBJ2-5,TRBV19,15
CASSFFSGNSPLHF,TRBJ1-6,TRBV12-3/TRBV12-4,14
CASSIHTTGSYNEQFF,TRBJ2-1,TRBV7-2,16
CASSDNRDRGLANYGYTF,TRBJ1-2,TRBV9,18
CSARATGVYGYTF,TRBJ1-2,TRBV20-1,13
CASSHTWGGTGGLKETQYF,TRBJ2-5,TRBV3-1,19
CASNRDQETQYF,TRBJ2-5,TRBV12-3/TRBV12-4,12
CASSLVVGRADSQYF,TRBJ2-7,TRBV12-3/TRBV12-4,15
CASSGAITSYEQYF,TRBJ2-7,TRBV5-1,14
CASSTDYNTEAFF,TRBJ1-1,TRBV7-3,13
CASSLDLSTDTQYF,TRBJ2-3,TRBV7-9,14
CASSLTRTGETEAFF,TRBJ1-1,TRBV2,15
CASSSRPGEAFF,TRBJ1-1,TRBV27,12
CASSFPLWRDRGSYEQYF,TRBJ2-7,TRBV28,18
CASSEIREQYF,TRBJ2-7,TRBV2,11
CSARGPAQETQYF,TRBJ2-5,TRBV20-1,13
CASSPTHPLGNTEAFF,TRBJ1-1,TRBV12-3/TRBV12-4,16
CASKGNRNQPQHF,TRBJ1-5,TRBV6-6,13
CASSYGQLRTEAFF,TRBJ1-1,TRBV3-1,14
CASSLVAGGPHEQFF,TRBJ2-1,TRBV7-2,15
CASSPGTGTGGYTF,TRBJ1-2,TRBV10-2,14
CASKISGMNTEAFF,TRBJ1-1,TRBV12-3/TRBV12-4,14
CASSTRVHQPQHF,TRBJ1-5,TRBV7-2,13
CASSYQARTSTDTQYF,TRBJ2-3,TRBV6-5,16
CASSLVTPYYDGSGANVLTF,TRBJ2-6,TRBV7-7,20
CASSPLGYTEAFF,TRBJ1-1,TRBV7-8,13
CSARVPGGAETQYF,TRBJ2-5,TRBV20-1,14
CASSQAWGHGYNEQFF,TRBJ2-1,TRBV3-1,16
CASVQGTEQFF,TRBJ2-1,TRBV7-2,11
CASRLGTGVPGELFF,TRBJ2-2,TRBV7-7,15
CSARGDRGGPNEKLFF,TRBJ1-4,TRBV20-1,16
CASSRDRALNGYTF,TRBJ1-2,TRBV6-6,14
CASSYSRGQGYEQYF,TRBJ2-7,TRBV6-5,15
CASSTADSWNQPQHF,TRBJ1-5,TRBV6-1,15
CASSAGTVLNYGYTF,TRBJ1-2,TRBV6-1,15
CASSFTGLNEAFF,TRBJ1-1,TRBV6-1,13
CASSLRGGSNQPQHF,TRBJ1-5,TRBV5-1,15
CASSPRDSRVRTQYF,TRBJ2-3,TRBV3-1,15
CASSSPGRGKSYEQYF,TRBJ2-7,TRBV7-2,16
CASSPAGPPYYEQYF,TRBJ2-7,TRBV27,15
CASSQGVPQRGVRGASTDTQYF,TRBJ2-3,TRBV4-1,22
CASKTGPNTEAFF,TRBJ1-1,TRBV2,13
CASKEPMNTEAFF,TRBJ1-1,TRBV19,13
CSAHHTGELFF,TRBJ2-2,TRBV20-1,11